A single sample is the source of the 29 T cell receptor beta chains below, sequenced in a study of T cell responses to AZD1222 COVID-19 vaccine. The protocol was immunoSEQ multiplex PCR, while the TCRdb copy is restricted to in-frame clones and leaves out a portion. The table includes 140,000 to 150,000 clones, roughly 89% detected once. The input for sequencing was peripheral blood, taken 28 days after the second AZD1222 dose. The receptors here all came from an adult who received the AZD1222 COVID-19 vaccine.

The J gene is TRBJ2-2, the V gene TRBV2, with 10 bases aligning to TRBD2. The CDR3 spans 16 residues. Germline CDR1 and CDR2: SNHLY and FYNNEI. With 2 bases clipped from V and 6 bases from J, the junction kept 6 bases outside the gene matches. CDR3 bases: TGTGCCAGCAGTGAAAGGGCTAGCGGGAGTTCCGGGGAGCTGTTTTTT. Encoded protein: CASSERASGSSGELFF.

The chain combines TRBV4-1 with TRBJ1-2; 7 bases are shared with TRBD1. Germline V lookup: CDR1 MGHRA, CDR2 YSYEKL. V was pared by 2 bases and J by 0 bases, with 3 bases of the junction left unmatched. CDR3 length: 15 amino acids. In DNA form, the CDR3 reads TGCGCCAGCAGCCAACCGGGACAGACTAACTATGGCTACACCTTC. Translated, it gives CASSQPGQTNYGYTF.

The chain carries TRBV6-2 or TRBV6-3 and TRBJ2-1; 9 bases map to TRBD1. The CDR3 contains 12 residues. CDR1 and CDR2 from the germline V gene are MNHEY and SVGEGT. Germline trimming cut 5 bases from V and 8 bases from J; bases unmatched to any gene: 1. The CDR3 DNA reads TGTGCCAGCAGTCGACAGGGGGATGAGCAGTTCTTC. Encoded protein: CASSRQGDEQFF.

The genes are TRBV7-2 and TRBJ2-1; unclear D gene. The CDR3 contains 11 residues. Germline-derived CDR1 and CDR2 are SGHTA and FQGNSA. Trimming left V 2 bases short and J 9 bases short, with 5 bases between. The CDR3 sequence: CASSLIGEQFF. The CDR3 DNA is TGTGCCAGCAGCTTAATAGGTGAGCAGTTCTTC.

V is TRBV27 and J is TRBJ1-1; tentative D call: TRBD1 (5 bases). Trimming pared 6 bases from V and 7 bases from J, leaving 15 bases between. Per germline, CDR1 MNHEY and CDR2 SMNVEV (reference sequence). The CDR3 is 13 residues long. The CDR3 DNA reads TGTGCCAGCAGGCTTGGGGGAGGACGTGAAGCTTTCTTT. Translation: CASRLGGGREAFF.

This sequence joins TRBV3-1 (or the pseudogene TRBV3-2) and TRBJ1-1; perhaps TRBD1 as D (5 bases). Germline assignment: CDR1 LGHDT and CDR2 YNNKEL (reference sequence). Trimming removed 0 bases from V and 6 bases from J, with 17 bases in between. This CDR3 spans 16 amino acids. The CDR3 sequence: CASSQDWVGDGAEAFF. DNA of the CDR3: TGTGCCAGCAGCCAAGATTGGGTAGGGGACGGGGCTGAAGCTTTCTTT.

The chain couples TRBV5-1 to TRBJ1-6, with TRBD1 identical over 9 bases. CDR1 and CDR2 from the germline V gene are SGHRS and YFSETQ. This CDR3 is 15 amino acids long. V lost 5 bases, J lost 8 bases, and 8 bases stayed unmatched. CDR3 sequence (DNA): TGCGCCAGCAGTCAAATGGGACAGGGCGATTCACCCCTCCACTTT. This encodes CASSQMGQGDSPLHF.

This sequence joins TRBV5-1 and TRBJ1-1; D is possibly TRBD1 (6 bases). Trimming shortened V by 6 bases and J by 7 bases, and 19 bases separated the two germline ends. The CDR3 extends over 14 amino acids. The germline gives CDR1 SGHRS, CDR2 YFSETQ. Here the CDR3 reads CASTQRGGLDEAFF. CDR3 nucleotides: TGCGCCAGCACCCAGCGGGGGGGGCTGGATGAAGCTTTCTTT.

The DNA for the CDR3 is TGTGCCAGCAGTTACAGGGTTACCTATGGCTACACCTTC. Encoded protein: CASSYRVTYGYTF. The genes are TRBV6-5 and TRBJ1-2; D uncertain. The CDR3 totals 13 residues. The germline V gene has CDR1 MNHEY and CDR2 SVGAGI. Deletions cut 2 bases from V and 4 bases from J, with 8 bases between.

This CDR3 reads CASSLGVSGTPGADTQYF. Written as DNA, the CDR3 is TGCGCCAGCAGCTTGGGGGTTAGCGGGACCCCTGGCGCAGATACGCAGTATTTT. The chain combines TRBV5-1 with TRBJ2-3, with 8 positions matching TRBD2. V lost 0 bases to trimming and J lost 4 bases; unmatched junction nucleotides: 13. The CDR3 totals 18 residues. The germline V gene has CDR1 SGHRS and CDR2 YFSETQ.

The J gene is TRBJ1-2, the V gene TRBV19; D possibly corresponds to TRBD1 (6 bases). CDR3 length: 15 residues. CDR1 and CDR2 (germline): LNHDA, SQIVND (reference sequence). Trimming cost V 7 bases and J 0 bases, with 15 bases left between them. CDR3 amino acids: CASISITGSNYGYTF. The CDR3 DNA follows: TGTGCCAGTATTTCAATAACAGGGTCTAACTATGGCTACACCTTC.

This sequence joins TRBV27 and TRBJ1-4, with 10 bases fitting TRBD1. This CDR3 comprises 17 residues. V lost 5 bases and J lost 3; bases outside the gene matches: 9. CDR1 MNHEY and CDR2 SMNVEV come from the germline V gene (reference sequence). This chain's CDR3 is CASSPKTGGESNEKLFF. CDR3 in DNA: TGTGCCAGCAGTCCCAAGACAGGGGGCGAATCTAATGAAAAACTGTTTTTT.

V and J are TRBV10-3 and TRBJ2-1, with no clear D. The length of the CDR3 is 16 residues. The V end lost 3 bases, the J end lost 0 bases, and 12 bases lay between the germline ends. Germline lookup yields CDR1 ENHRY and CDR2 SYGVKD. The CDR3 bases are TGTGCCATCAGTGACAGGACCCCGAGCTCCTACAATGAGCAGTTCTTC. This encodes CAISDRTPSSYNEQFF.

The chain is built from TRBV2 and TRBJ2-1; weak D call: TRBD1 (6 bases). CDR1 and CDR2 (germline): SNHLY, FYNNEI. The CDR3 totals 15 residues. Trimming took off 4 bases at V and 7 bases at J, with 17 bases between the two ends. CDR3 loop: CASSVQGIRTNEQFF. DNA of the CDR3: TGTGCCAGCAGTGTACAGGGTATCCGAACGAATGAGCAGTTCTTC.

The chain carries TRBV19 and TRBJ1-2, with a possible D match to TRBD1 (6 bases). The germline V gene encodes CDR1 LNHDA and CDR2 SQIVND (reference sequence). This CDR3 has 15 residues. Trimming took 7 bases from V and 4 from J, leaving 19 bases between them. The CDR3 sequence: CASTPDQGTAYGYTF. CDR3 bases: TGTGCCAGTACACCGGATCAGGGGACGGCCTATGGCTACACCTTC.

As concerns this clone: The same CDR3 also results from other DNA sequences found in this sample. The chain combines TRBV29-1 with TRBJ1-1; D might be TRBD1 (5 bases). The V and J ends lost 6 bases and 0 bases respectively, with 11 bases between them. This CDR3 has 13 amino acids. Germline loops: CDR1 SQVTM, CDR2 ANQGSEA. The CDR3 nucleotides are TGCAGCGTGGTGGGGCGGATGAACACTGAAGCTTTCTTT. This codes for CSVVGRMNTEAFF.

The rearrangement links TRBV28 to TRBJ1-2, with D uncertain. Germline V CDR1 and CDR2: MDHEN, SYDVKM. This CDR3 region has 16 residues. V was cut by 8 bases and J by 0 bases, with 19 bases left in between. This CDR3 reads CASSPRIVCPNYGYTF. CDR3 coding DNA: TGTGCCAGCTCCCCACGGATCGTTTGTCCTAACTATGGCTACACCTTC.

The chain links TRBV13 to TRBJ2-7; 9 bases are shared with TRBD1. Unmatched junction bases numbered 8, after V lost 5 bases and J lost 3 bases. The germline V gene encodes CDR1 PRHDT and CDR2 FYEKMQ (reference sequence). This CDR3 has 15 residues. The DNA of the CDR3 is TGTGCCAGCAGCAACCAGGGACAGGGAGGCTACGAGCAGTACTTC. This codes for CASSNQGQGGYEQYF.

This sequence joins TRBV18 and TRBJ1-2; D is undetermined. Germline V gene lookup returns CDR1 KGHSH and CDR2 LQKENI. V lost 3 bases and J 7 bases, leaving 18 bases between the germline ends. The CDR3 loop spans 15 amino acids. The CDR3 nucleotides are TGTGCCAGCTCACCTCTTCGGGATTCGGACTCTGGCTACACCTTC. Encoded protein: CASSPLRDSDSGYTF.

This chain links TRBV4-1 with TRBJ2-5; tentatively, D is TRBD1 (6 bases). The CDR3 has 15 amino acids. Germline V gene lookup returns CDR1 MGHRA and CDR2 YSYEKL. V was clipped by 4 bases and J by 2 bases, with 14 bases between them. CDR3: CASSRTGMEQETQYF. CDR3 DNA sequence: TGCGCCAGCAGCCGAACAGGGATGGAACAAGAGACCCAGTACTTC.

The chain joins TRBV2 to TRBJ1-5; 8 bases agree with TRBD1. The V gene end was trimmed by 2 bases and the J gene end by 6 bases; junction bases not matched to a gene: 6. There are 15 residues in the CDR3. The germline V gene encodes CDR1 SNHLY and CDR2 FYNNEI. This chain's CDR3 is CASSENRGAGQPQHF. The CDR3 DNA sequence: TGTGCCAGCAGTGAAAACAGGGGGGCCGGTCAGCCCCAGCATTTT.

This sequence joins TRBV5-1 and TRBJ1-1; 9 bases are shared with TRBD1. Germline V gene lookup returns CDR1 SGHRS and CDR2 YFSETQ. V lost 0 bases, J lost 4 bases, and 4 bases stayed unmatched. This CDR3 contains 15 residues. CDR3 bases: TGCGCCAGCAGCTTGGACGGGACAGGGATCACTGAAGCTTTCTTT. Protein product: CASSLDGTGITEAFF.

The V gene is TRBV23-1, the J gene TRBJ2-3; D perhaps matches TRBD2 (5 bases). TRBV23-1 is identified as an open reading frame with a role that is uncertain. The CDR3 has 14 residues. Trimming cost V 2 bases and J 2 bases, with 8 bases left between them. This CDR3 reads CASSQIRDTDTQYF. As DNA, the CDR3 is TGCGCCAGCAGTCAAATACGGGACACAGATACGCAGTATTTT.

The chain joins TRBV6-6 to TRBJ2-2; D is uncertain. Trimming stripped 6 bases from V and 2 bases from J, with 13 bases between. Germline CDR1 MNHNY, CDR2 SVGAGI (reference sequence). CDR3 size: 15 residues. DNA of the CDR3: TGTGCCAGCAGACCACCCGGCGCTAACACCGGGGAGCTGTTTTTT. It encodes CASRPPGANTGELFF.

The chain uses TRBV3-1 (or the pseudogene TRBV3-2) and TRBJ2-7, with D perhaps matching TRBD2 (6 bases). Germline CDR1 is LGHDT and CDR2 is YNNKEL (reference sequence). V dropped 5 bases and J dropped 2 bases, with 13 bases sitting between them. The CDR3 runs to 14 residues. The CDR3 DNA reads TGTGCCAGCAGCGGGGGACTCGCGGCCTACGAGCAGTACTTC. Protein: CASSGGLAAYEQYF.

This rearrangement joins TRBV19 to TRBJ2-5; D may be TRBD2 (5 bases). The CDR3 length is 15 residues. Germline V lookup: CDR1 LNHDA, CDR2 SQIVND (reference sequence). V was clipped by 6 bases and J by 7 bases, with 21 bases between them. CDR3 amino acids: CASSTPQTDSRTQYF. CDR3 DNA: TGTGCCAGTAGCACCCCTCAGACGGACTCGCGGACCCAGTACTTC.

V is TRBV20-1 and J is TRBJ2-7; no clear D. Germline V lookup: CDR1 DFQATT, CDR2 SNEGSKA (reference sequence). Trimming took 6 bases from V and 1 from J, leaving 7 bases between them. This CDR3 is 11 amino acids long. CDR3 coding DNA: TGCAGTGCCACGCGATCCTACGAGCAGTACTTC. Translating it yields CSATRSYEQYF.

The chain employs TRBV28 and TRBJ1-2, with D perhaps TRBD1 (5 bases). CDR3 size: 16 residues. V dropped 1 base and J dropped 7 bases, with 19 bases sitting between them. Germline V gives CDR1 MDHEN, CDR2 SYDVKM. CDR3 nucleotides: TGTGCCAGCAGTTTATCAGTAGCAGGGAATCTTTCTGGCTACACCTTC. Translating gives CASSLSVAGNLSGYTF.

The genes are TRBV29-1 and TRBJ2-3; 8 bases match TRBD2. Germline V CDR1 and CDR2: SQVTM, ANQGSEA. V was clipped by 1 base and J by 3 bases; unmatched bases: 6. There are 15 residues in the CDR3. CDR3 amino acids: CSVEGAASGTDTQYF. CDR3 nucleotide sequence: TGCAGCGTTGAAGGGGCCGCTAGCGGGACAGATACGCAGTATTTT.